The present entry profiles one T cell receptor beta chain with its context. Its antigen is not yet known. Qualities for individual bases were not recorded, and no much larger clone is one base off. This sample stems from a study of OX40 agonist ivuxolimab in advanced cancers. About the investigation overall: Ivuxolimab, which targeted the costimulatory receptor OX40 (CD134), was an agonistic, fully human IgG2 monoclonal antibody. Intravenous ivuxolimab was administered to patients every 2 weeks at six dose levels: 0.01, 0.1, 0.3, 1.5, 3 and 10 mg/kg. Of the approximately 50 dose-escalation patients, hepatocellular carcinoma was present in approximately 20, melanoma in approximately 15, renal cell carcinoma in 9 and head and neck cancer in 9. A male proportion of roughly 80% and a mean age of 60 years, ranging from 23 to 79, were recorded for the dose-escalation cohort. Prior anti-PD-1, anti-PD-L1 or anti-CTLA-4 therapy was permitted, and 30% to 50% of dose-escalation patients had received checkpoint inhibitors. Partial responses were achieved by three dose-escalation patients, of whom one had hepatocellular carcinoma and two had cutaneous melanoma. The purpose of peripheral TCRbeta sequencing was to test whether ivuxolimab changed TCR sequence diversity and led to clonal T-cell expansion. The paper reports the monotherapy dose-escalation portion (N of about 54 patients) of the phase I ivuxolimab trial. Paper-wide results and their limitations: After ivuxolimab, expanded clones were on average more numerous among CD8+ T cells than among CD4+ T cells. In the 0.1-3.0 mg/kg groups, partial responders had among the lowest normalized peripheral clonal expansion, particularly in CD8+ T cells. Clonal expansion of both CD4+ and CD8+ blood T cells was observed from baseline to week 6 at doses 0.1 to 3.0 mg/kg. Antigen specificity was not determined for the clonally expanded peripheral T cells. Low levels of normalized T-cell clonal expansion were also seen in some nonresponding patients.

CDR1 MGHRA and CDR2 YSYEKL were looked up in the germline V gene. The CDR3 holds 16 amino acids from the cysteine to the phenylalanine. Solely the CDR3 DNA is kept, with 48 bases framed from the first base. V loses 4 bases, J loses 0 bases, and the germline ends lie 13 bases apart. The trial excluded patients who had a history of autoimmune disease or were on systemic immunosuppression. In every dose cohort, peripheral blood was drawn for TCR sequencing at baseline, cycle 4 day 1, and cycle 7 day 1. The samples were taken from a phase I, first-in-human, multicenter, open-label dose-escalation trial of ivuxolimab. Adults with locally advanced or metastatic melanoma, renal cell carcinoma, hepatocellular carcinoma or head and neck squamous cell carcinoma were enrolled in the trial. Before TCR sequencing, CD4+ T cells and CD8+ T cells from peripheral blood were sorted into separate populations. Genomic DNA was extracted from sorted cells for sequencing of the TCRbeta CDR3 region. The immunoSEQ Assay was used for sequencing of TCRbeta CDR3 regions. Entries here come from immuneACCESS through TCRdb and include only in-frame sequences with V and J called. Some clones fail to appear in such tables; in the studies checked, an unresolved V gene covers under half of the shortfall, and the cause of the remainder is unknown. Recorded for this sample are some 80,000 clones; around 91% of them occurred a single time. In total, the top ten clones hold 2.5% to 3% of the sample.

This chain joins TRBV4-1 to TRBJ2-1; there is no confident call for the D gene. The sample consisted of CD4+ or CD8+ T cells sorted from blood, taken in a trial of the OX40 agonist ivuxolimab. This receptor was identified in an adult with an advanced solid tumor such as melanoma, head and neck, liver or kidney cancer. The DNA is as follows: TGCGCCAGCAGCCGCCGGGCCCACGACTCCTACAATGAGCAGTTCTTC. Its coded protein is CASSRRAHDSYNEQFF.